This TCR beta chain was recorded in a study of shared clonotypes between healthy human individuals. Germline V gives CDR1 MDHEN, CDR2 SYDVKM. The length of the CDR3 is 13 residues. Deletions cut 2 bases from V and 0 bases from J, with 4 bases between. Assay execution proceeded at the deep level. Repertoires were generated with immunoSEQ multiplex PCR, while TCRdb's copy carries only in-frame clones and drops some. Of about 2 million clones in the sample, about 95% are singletons; the top ten hold roughly 1%. To note about this clone: Its specificity is unknown. This sample also contains other DNA sequences that code for the same CDR3.

Naive CD8 cells lacked CD45RO and underwent positive selection for CCR7, leaving out terminally differentiated effector memory CD45RA+ cells. There were no recent acute infections or vaccinations among the donors, who were healthy HIV-negative adults. General study points: Limitation of the genetic and exposure-history diversity represented came from the few donors.

V gene TRBV28 combines with J gene TRBJ1-1; D unresolved. The sequence came from a man between 18 and 35 years old in good health. Material: naive CD8+ T cells sorted from blood. The CDR3 here is CASSLKMNTEAFF. The CDR3 coding sequence is TGTGCCAGCAGTTTAAAGATGAACACTGAAGCTTTCTTT.